This T cell receptor (beta chain) was obtained from a study of patients and donors after allogeneic stem cell transplantation (TCRdb year 2020). Libraries were constructed by RT-PCR. TCRdb shows the sequencer as NextSeq 550. The raw public reads went through TCRdb reprocessing: fastp at Q25, MiXCR clone calling, in-frame beta chains kept. Each record represents a unique CDR3 protein, reported with the most common genes and DNA among its rows. Present in this sample are some 960,000 distinct CDR3 sequences, under 20% of which were seen just once. The leading ten clones occupy roughly 6% of the sample. Here V drops 1 base and J drops 2 bases, and the junction holds 9 bases not matched to any gene. The CDR3, cysteine through phenylalanine, is 18 amino acids long. The DNA shown is the 54-base CDR3, in frame from base 1. From a lookup of the germline V gene (reference sequence), CDR1 and CDR2 are LGHDT and YNNKEL.

There are a few counts of this clonotype. Its cognate antigen has yet to be identified. No clone much larger than this one lies a single base away; base qualities are absent. The sample taken for sequencing was blood, either unsorted or a sorted T cell fraction (not recorded which). In this chain, TRBV3-1 is recombined with TRBJ2-1; 9 of the junction bases match TRBD2. The receptor was isolated from a human donor who was either an allogeneic HSCT recipient or a stem cell or donor lymphocyte infusion donor (not recorded which). It is not recorded whose cells these are; they may come from a transplant donor. The DNA sequence follows: TGTGCCAGCAGCCAAGCTCTTAGCGGGAGAGACCCCTACAATGAGCAGTTCTTC. The encoded protein is CASSQALSGRDPYNEQFF.